A selection of T cell receptor beta chains follows, all from one sample in a study of blood T cell repertoires in COVID-19. This table comes from immunoSEQ multiplex PCR, and its TCRdb copy is limited to in-frame clones, with some not included. The table includes 350,000 to 550,000 clones, approximately 92% detected once. The sample taken for sequencing was PBMCs or T cells enriched from blood (not recorded which). Source of these receptors: a man aged 25-40 years who had recovered from COVID-19. CDR3s include the opening cysteine and the closing phenylalanine or tryptophan. The order of the fields is J gene, V gene, D gene, clone size, CDR3 protein, CDR3 DNA. A D gene is named only where the DNA matches it firmly. A row's size may be missing; if present it is once, few, many or a size class.

TRBJ1-5,TRBV5-8,TRBD1,NA,CASSLTGTGNQPQHF,TGTGCCAGCAGCTTGACCGGGACAGGGAATCAGCCCCAGCATTTT
TRBJ2-1,TRBV4-1,TRBD2,NA,CASSQVGRGGNNEQFF,TGCGCCAGCAGCCAAGTCGGGAGGGGTGGGAACAATGAGCAGTTCTTC
TRBJ2-5,TRBV10-3,TRBD1,once,CASSGQPAVGETQYF,TGTGCCTCGTCGGGACAGCCGGCTGTAGGGGAGACCCAGTACTTC
TRBJ2-7,TRBV5-4,TRBD1,NA,CASSGGDRGSYEQYF,TGTGCCAGCAGCGGGGGGGACAGGGGCTCCTACGAGCAGTACTTC
TRBJ1-5,TRBV28,TRBD1,NA,CASFQGGGQPQHF,TGTGCCAGCTTCCAGGGGGGCGGGCAGCCCCAGCATTTT
TRBJ2-3,TRBV6-6,TRBD2,NA,CASSPRLAGTGGDTQYF,TGTGCCAGCAGTCCCAGACTAGCGGGCACGGGGGGAGATACGCAGTATTTT
TRBJ2-7,TRBV5-6,TRBD2,NA,CASSSLAAYEQYF,TGTGCCAGCAGCTCTCTAGCGGCCTACGAGCAGTACTTC
TRBJ2-2,TRBV7-2,TRBD2,NA,CASSLFSGGYTGELFF,TGTGCCAGCAGCTTATTTTCGGGAGGGTACACCGGGGAGCTGTTTTTT
TRBJ1-3,TRBV7-9,NA,NA,CASSLASSGNTIYF,TGTGCCAGCAGCTTAGCGAGCTCTGGAAACACCATATATTTT
TRBJ1-2,TRBV27,NA,NA,CASSLLAGSNYGYTF,TGTGCCAGCAGTTTATTAGCAGGGTCGAACTATGGCTACACCTTC
TRBJ2-2,TRBV7-2,NA,NA,CASSFRERNTGELFF,TGTGCCAGCAGCTTCCGGGAGCGGAACACCGGGGAGCTGTTTTTT
TRBJ1-2,TRBV7-8,NA,NA,CASSLSTLNYGYTF,TGTGCCAGCAGCTTATCTACCCTAAACTATGGCTACACCTTC
TRBJ1-1,TRBV18,NA,NA,CASSPQGSEAFF,TGTGCCAGCTCACCACAGGGGTCTGAAGCTTTCTTT
TRBJ2-5,TRBV7-7,TRBD2,NA,CASSLGGTRDQETQYF,TGTGCTAGCAGCTTAGGTGGGACTAGGGACCAAGAGACCCAGTACTTC
TRBJ1-4,TRBV7-9,NA,NA,CASSPTDTATNEKLFF,TGTGCCAGCAGCCCGACAGATACTGCAACTAATGAAAAACTGTTTTTT
TRBJ2-7,TRBV19,TRBD2,NA,CASSVAGVLSSYEQYF,TGTGCCAGTAGTGTAGCGGGAGTTCTCTCGTCCTACGAGCAGTACTTC
TRBJ2-1,TRBV10-1,NA,NA,CASRGLWNYNEQFF,TGCGCCAGCAGGGGGCTATGGAACTACAATGAGCAGTTCTTC
TRBJ2-7,TRBV11-2,NA,once,CASSLLSPRYEQYF,TGTGCCAGCAGCTTACTATCCCCCCGCTACGAGCAGTACTTC
TRBJ2-7,TRBV4-1,TRBD2,NA,CASSPTEREATYEQYF,TGCGCCAGCAGCCCGACGGAGCGGGAGGCGACCTACGAGCAGTACTTC
TRBJ1-5,TRBV7-2,TRBD1,NA,CASSLRGDRVVNQPQHF,TGTGCCAGCAGCTTAAGGGGAGACAGGGTGGTCAATCAGCCCCAGCATTTT
TRBJ2-7,TRBV5-1,NA,once,CASISPGYEQYF,TGCGCCAGCATTTCCCCGGGTTACGAGCAGTACTTC
TRBJ2-5,TRBV6-5,TRBD1,NA,CASSLRQGRETQYF,TGTGCCAGCAGTCTAAGACAGGGGAGGGAGACCCAGTACTTC
TRBJ2-7,TRBV9,TRBD1,NA,CASSPRDRVSHEQYF,TGTGCCAGCAGCCCCCGGGACAGGGTGTCCCACGAGCAGTACTTC
TRBJ1-5,TRBV10-1,NA,NA,CASSARREGPQHF,TGCGCCAGCAGTGCCAGGCGAGAAGGCCCCCAGCATTTT
TRBJ2-7,TRBV3-1/TRBV3-2,TRBD2,NA,CASSQVAGPYEQYF,TGTGCCAGCAGCCAAGTAGCGGGACCCTACGAGCAGTACTTC
TRBJ2-1,TRBV12-5,TRBD2,NA,CASGEGLATLWIYNEQFF,TGTGCTAGTGGGGAAGGACTAGCGACTCTTTGGATCTACAATGAGCAGTTCTTC
TRBJ2-1,TRBV30,NA,NA,CAWRHGRNEQFF,TGTGCCTGGAGACATGGCCGCAATGAGCAGTTCTTC
TRBJ2-1,TRBV28,NA,NA,CASSTTDPGLHEQFF,TGTGCCAGCAGTACGACAGACCCCGGCCTCCATGAGCAGTTCTTC
TRBJ1-6,TRBV5-1,NA,NA,CASSLAQNYNSPLHF,TGCGCCAGCAGCTTGGCACAGAATTATAATTCACCCCTCCACTTT
TRBJ1-5,TRBV19,NA,NA,CASSIDGMGGFQPQHF,TGTGCCAGTAGTATAGATGGGATGGGGGGTTTTCAGCCCCAGCATTTT
TRBJ1-1,TRBV6-4,TRBD1,NA,CASRAPAGQMNTEAFF,TGTGCCAGCAGGGCCCCGGCGGGACAGATGAACACTGAAGCTTTCTTT
TRBJ2-7,TRBV7-2,TRBD1,NA,CASSLQGAYEQYF,TGTGCCAGCAGCTTACAGGGGGCCTACGAGCAGTACTTC
TRBJ2-3,TRBV28,TRBD2,NA,CASSFFRPRTSGRESTDTQYF,TGTGCCAGCAGTTTTTTCCGCCCCCGGACTAGCGGGAGGGAGAGCACAGATACGCAGTATTTT
TRBJ2-1,TRBV3-1/TRBV3-2,TRBD1,NA,CASSRGTGTYNEQFF,TGTGCCAGCAGCCGAGGGACAGGGACCTACAATGAGCAGTTCTTC
TRBJ1-4,TRBV6-1,TRBD1,NA,CASSEVEVDRGNEKLFF,TGTGCCAGCAGTGAAGTGGAGGTGGACAGGGGGAATGAAAAACTGTTTTTT
TRBJ2-7,TRBV19,NA,few,CASSRTGGSYEQYF,TGTGCCAGTAGTCGGACTGGAGGCTCCTACGAGCAGTACTTC
TRBJ1-2,TRBV19,NA,NA,CASSIGAGNYGYTF,TGTGCCAGTAGTATAGGGGCGGGGAACTATGGCTACACCTTC
TRBJ2-3,TRBV11-2,TRBD2,NA,CASSSTLTSRATDTQYF,TGTGCCAGCAGTTCGACCTTGACTAGCAGAGCCACAGATACGCAGTATTTT
TRBJ2-3,TRBV30,NA,NA,CAWTAGTSTDTQYF,TGTGCCTGGACCGCGGGGACTAGCACAGATACGCAGTATTTT
TRBJ1-6,TRBV28,NA,NA,CASSPREPGNSPLHF,TGTGCCAGCAGCCCCAGGGAACCCGGGAATTCACCCCTCCACTTT
TRBJ1-2,TRBV21-1,NA,NA,CASSRLQGAVYGYTF,TGTGCCAGCAGCAGGTTACAGGGGGCGGTCTATGGCTACACCTTC
TRBJ2-7,TRBV28,TRBD1,NA,CASSATGGQQYF,TGTGCCAGCAGTGCAACAGGGGGGCAGCAGTACTTC
TRBJ2-5,TRBV5-1,NA,NA,CASSHPQGGQETQYF,TGCGCCAGCAGCCATCCCCAGGGGGGTCAAGAGACCCAGTACTTC
TRBJ2-7,TRBV5-8,TRBD1,NA,CASSPERVDRGTEQYF,TGTGCCAGCAGCCCCGAAAGGGTCGACAGGGGGACCGAGCAGTACTTC
TRBJ2-3,TRBV19,NA,NA,CASTDSYTQYF,TGTGCCAGTACGGACAGCTATACGCAGTATTTT
TRBJ1-6,TRBV7-6,TRBD1,NA,CASSSGQGQTSPLHF,TGTGCCAGCAGCTCCGGACAGGGACAAACATCACCCCTCCACTTT
TRBJ1-3,TRBV27,NA,NA,CASSPLFGGGTGNTIYF,TGTGCCAGCAGTCCACTTTTTGGCGGGGGCACCGGAAACACCATATATTTT
TRBJ2-2,TRBV2,NA,NA,CARKGSNTGELFF,TGTGCCAGGAAGGGGTCGAACACCGGGGAGCTGTTTTTT
TRBJ1-6,TRBV5-1,NA,NA,CASSYTGWNSPLHF,TGCGCCAGCAGTTACACAGGGTGGAATTCACCCCTCCACTTT
TRBJ2-3,TRBV29-1,NA,NA,CSVDLDSAGRFGTDTQYF,TGCAGCGTTGACTTGGACAGCGCCGGGAGGTTCGGCACAGATACGCAGTATTTT
TRBJ2-7,TRBV7-2,TRBD2,NA,CASSKQPGLGGSSYEQYF,TGTGCCAGCAGCAAACAGCCGGGGCTCGGCGGGAGCTCCTACGAGCAGTACTTC
TRBJ2-1,TRBV28,TRBD1,NA,CASSPQGEPRNNEQFF,TGTGCCAGCAGCCCCCAGGGGGAGCCACGAAACAATGAGCAGTTCTTC
TRBJ1-2,TRBV28,NA,NA,CASRTAGLNYGYTF,TGTGCCAGCAGGACCGCAGGGTTGAACTATGGCTACACCTTC
TRBJ2-7,TRBV28,TRBD2,NA,CASRPPAGASQYF,TGTGCCAGCAGACCCCCAGCGGGAGCTTCGCAGTACTTC
TRBJ2-1,TRBV4-2,NA,NA,CASSLEGDPSYNEQFF,TGTGCCAGCAGCCTTGAGGGCGACCCCTCCTACAATGAGCAGTTCTTC